These 9 T cell receptor beta chains were sequenced from one sample in a study of T cell clonality in common variable immunodeficiency. Findings and limits, study-wide: In common variable immunodeficiency, TCR beta chains reportedly carried fewer deletions and N-nucleotide insertions.

Data came from immunoSEQ multiplex PCR; TCRdb stores just in-frame clones and leaves some out. The repertoire consists of approximately 20,000 clones, none detected only once. No antigen has been identified for these receptors. Sequences were obtained from peripheral blood mononuclear cells. The receptor source for this set is a human donor with common variable immunodeficiency.

In its sample, this clone was seen many times. Coverage ceases 3 residues before the CDR3 finishes, and the germline J gene fills in the end. The chain combines TRBV18 with TRBJ2-7, with no clear D. The CDR3 consists of 14 residues. V was clipped by 3 bases and J by 2 bases, with 11 bases between them. Looked up from germline, CDR1 is KGHSH and CDR2 is LQKENI. CDR3 region: CASSPDYRPYEQYF. The sequenced CDR3 bases are TGTGCCAGCTCACCGGATTACAGACCCTACGAG. Drawing the rest from reference TRBV18 and TRBJ2-7, the complete variable domain is NAGVMQNPRHLVRRRGQEARLRCSPMKGHSHVYWYRQLPEEGLKFMVYLQKENIIDESGMPKERFSAEFPKEGPSILRIQQVVRGDSAAYFCASSPDYRPYEQYFGPGTRLTVT.

In its sample, this clone was seen many times. The DNA ends 3 residues before the CDR3 does, and the rest of the CDR3 is filled in from the germline J gene. The chain has TRBV20-1 and TRBJ2-7; D not certain. Germline loops: CDR1 DFQATT, CDR2 SNEGSKA (reference sequence). Trimming cost V 8 bases and J 5 bases, with 13 bases left between them. CDR3 size: 11 residues. The CDR3 bases that were read are TGCAGTTCACAAATGAAGGACGAG. Amino acid sequence: CSSQMKDE. The entire CDR3 is CSSQMKDEQYF.

The sample holds many counts of this clone. The read terminates 3 residues before the CDR3 end, so the remaining end is supplied by the germline J gene. The genes are TRBV20-1 and TRBJ2-5; 7 bases are a match to TRBD1. The J segment lost 4 bases and the V segment lost 3 bases, leaving 8 bases of the junction unmatched. Germline assignment: CDR1 DFQATT and CDR2 SNEGSKA (reference sequence). The CDR3 has 14 residues. The DNA read from the CDR3 is TGCAGTGCTAGGCGACAGGGCAGAGGAGAGACC. As protein: CSARRQGRGET. The full CDR3 protein is CSARRQGRGETQYF.

This clone showed up just a few times. Since a much larger clone is just one base distant, this may be a read error. The read comes to an end 3 residues before the CDR3 does, leaving the germline J gene to fill in the end. The gene calls are TRBV5-1 and TRBJ2-1; 12 bases match TRBD2. Germline-derived CDR1 and CDR2 are SGHRS and YFSETQ. The ends lost 4 bases at V and 6 bases at J; junction bases unmatched: 8. The CDR3 is 16 amino acids. The sequenced part of the CDR3 DNA is TGCGCCAGCAGCCTAACCCCGGGACTAGCGGGCAATGAG. Translation gives CASSLTPGLAGNE. The full CDR3 protein reads CASSLTPGLAGNEQFF.

This clone was seen at least ten times. The read finishes 3 residues shy of the CDR3 end, and the germline J gene is used to complete it. The chain has TRBV4-1 and TRBJ2-3; D not resolved. The CDR3 consists of 15 residues. The V and J ends lost 0 bases and 1 base respectively, with 8 bases between them. CDR1 is MGHRA and CDR2 is YSYEKL in the germline V gene. The CDR3: CASSQEGSGTDTQYF. The part of the CDR3 DNA that was read is TGCGCCAGCAGCCAAGAAGGTTCCGGCACAGATACG.

This clone was counted many times. Read data end 3 residues before the CDR3 end; the end is taken from the germline J gene. The chain employs TRBV20-1 and TRBJ2-1, with 10 bases fitting TRBD2. CDR1 is DFQATT, CDR2 SNEGSKA, per germline (reference sequence). This CDR3 region has 18 residues. After removal of 4 bases from V and 4 bases from J, the junction contained 16 bases not matched to a gene. The covered CDR3 bases are TGCAGTGCTACCGAGCCTAGCGGGAGAGTAGGCTGGTACAATGAG. Protein: CSATEPSGRVGWYNE. The CDR3 reads in full as CSATEPSGRVGWYNEQFF.

This clone was detected ten times or more. CDR3 region: CASSLTLGLAGGQETQYF. Incomplete CDR3 DNA: TGTGCCAGTAGTTTAACCTTAGGGCTAGCGGGTGGCCAAGAGACC. V is TRBV19 and J is TRBJ2-5; 8 positions match TRBD2. The read comes to an end 3 residues before the CDR3 does, leaving the germline J gene to fill in the end. The germline gives CDR1 LNHDA, CDR2 SQIVND (reference sequence). The CDR3 totals 18 residues. Trimming took 5 bases from V and 1 from J; bases not matched to a gene: 15.

This clone was observed many times. The DNA ends 3 residues before the CDR3 does, and the rest of the CDR3 is filled in from the germline J gene. This chain links TRBV20-1 with TRBJ2-6; no reliable D call. CDR1 DFQATT and CDR2 SNEGSKA come from the germline V gene (reference sequence). CDR3 length: 14 amino acids. The V gene lost 2 bases and the J gene lost 1 base, with 6 bases spanning the gap. The CDR3 region is CSARTGSGANVLTF. The DNA read from the CDR3 is TGCAGTGCTAGAACTGGTTCTGGGGCCAACGTC.

There are many counts of this clone. CDR3 DNA (partial): TGTGCCAGCAGCTTGGCAGGGTGGAACACTGAA. This translates into CASSLAGWNTE. The CDR3 reads in full as CASSLAGWNTEAFF. The chain has TRBV11-3 and TRBJ1-1; a possible D gene is TRBD1 (5 bases). Read data end 3 residues before the CDR3 end; the end is taken from the germline J gene. Trimming removed 3 bases from V and 1 base from J, with 9 bases in between. There are 14 residues in the CDR3. Germline V gives CDR1 SGHNT, CDR2 YENEEA. The full variable domain, with the rest looked up from reference TRBV11-3 and TRBJ1-1, is EAGVVQSPRYKIIEKKQPVAFWCNPISGHNTLYWYLQNLGQGPELLIRYENEEAVDDSQLPKDRFSAERLKGVDSTLKIQPAELGDSAVYLCASSLAGWNTEAFFGQGTRLTVV.